These 27 T cell receptor beta chains share one sample of origin, sequenced in a study of technical replicates of blood from a few donors. Here immunoSEQ multiplex PCR was the method, and the copy in TCRdb shows in-frame clones only, minus some. Altogether about 80,000 clones are present, around 94% being singletons, with the ten largest covering roughly 0.38%. Sequenced: T cells isolated from PBMCs. The receptor set was obtained from a human donor in good health.

This chain uses TRBV15 with TRBJ2-7; the match to TRBD2 covers 15 bases. The germline CDR1 and CDR2 sequences are LNHNV and YYDKDF (reference sequence). V dropped 6 bases and J dropped 3; count of bases not matched to a gene: 6. The CDR3 covers 16 residues. In DNA form, the CDR3 reads TGTGCCACCAGAGCGGGACTAGCGGGAGGCGTCTACGAGCAGTACTTC. This codes for CATRAGLAGGVYEQYF.

The chain employs TRBV13 and TRBJ1-1; D remains unclear. Germline CDR1 PRHDT, CDR2 FYEKMQ (reference sequence). Deletions cut 5 bases from V and 5 bases from J, with 15 bases between. CDR3 length: 14 amino acids. For the CDR3, the DNA is TGTGCCAGCAGCCCACCGACCGGGAAAACTGAAGCTTTCTTT. Translating gives CASSPPTGKTEAFF.

This clone was detected only once. The chain joins TRBV28 to TRBJ1-5; TRBD1 agrees at 8 bases. Losses at the gene ends were 4 bases for V and 7 bases for J; bases not matched to a gene: 3. CDR3 length equals 13 residues. Germline CDR1 MDHEN, CDR2 SYDVKM. CDR3 protein: CASSSPGGQPQHF. The CDR3, as DNA: TGTGCCAGCAGTTCCCCAGGGGGCCAGCCCCAGCATTTT.

The gene calls are TRBV6-5 and TRBJ1-1; no firm D call. The CDR3 is 16 residues long. V was cut by 0 bases and J by 0 bases, with 11 bases left in between. Germline V gene data show CDR1 as MNHEY and CDR2 as SVGAGI. CDR3: CASSYSTVGVNTEAFF. CDR3 in DNA: TGTGCCAGCAGTTACTCTACGGTGGGAGTGAACACTGAAGCTTTCTTT.

This clone was observed a single time. This chain connects TRBV6-4 to TRBJ2-2; 13 bases map to TRBD2. CDR3 length equals 17 residues. The germline V gene encodes CDR1 MRHNA and CDR2 SNTAGT. The ends lost 6 bases at V and 4 bases at J; junction bases unmatched: 8. The CDR3 protein is CASSSGLAGAGTGELFF. CDR3 bases: TGTGCCAGCAGCTCAGGACTAGCGGGAGCAGGCACCGGGGAGCTGTTTTTT.

V usage is TRBV7-9 and J usage is TRBJ1-3; no reliable D call. Trimming shortened V by 6 bases and J by 0 bases, and 12 bases separated the two germline ends. Germline-derived CDR1 and CDR2 are SEHNR and FQNEAQ (reference sequence). The CDR3 consists of 15 residues. Here the CDR3 reads CASSSWENSGNTIYF. The CDR3 DNA reads as TGTGCCAGCAGTTCCTGGGAGAACTCTGGAAACACCATATATTTT.

The CDR3 protein is CASSSSRRGGTDTQYF. In nucleotides, the CDR3 is TGTGCCAGCAGCTCCTCCAGGCGGGGGGGCACAGATACGCAGTATTTT. The gene calls are TRBV7-8 and TRBJ2-3, with 8 bases that match TRBD2. The V gene end was trimmed by 4 bases and the J gene end by 1 base; junction bases not matched to a gene: 7. The CDR3 extends over 16 amino acids. Germline lookup yields CDR1 SGHVS and CDR2 FQNEAQ.

This clone was observed once. This chain joins TRBV5-3 and TRBJ2-3; the D gene is possibly TRBD2 (6 bases). TRBV5-3 is given ORF status, its function remaining uncertain. This CDR3 is built from 16 residues. Trimming removed 4 bases at V and 4 bases at J, with 19 bases between. The CDR3 loop is CARSIETRFMADTQYF. The CDR3 nucleotides are TGTGCCAGAAGCATCGAGACTAGGTTCATGGCAGATACGCAGTATTTT.

J is TRBJ2-2 and V is TRBV7-3; 8 bases are a match to TRBD2. Germline-derived CDR1 and CDR2 are SGHTA and FQGTGA. J was trimmed by 8 bases and V by 2 bases; bases with no gene match: 7. The CDR3 consists of 15 residues. CDR3 coding DNA: TGTGCCAGCAGCTTACTAGCGGGTGTGCAGGGGGAGCTGTTTTTT. Amino acid sequence: CASSLLAGVQGELFF.

This clone has just one count. The rearrangement joins TRBV14 to TRBJ2-3, with 9 bases aligning to TRBD2. Germline loops: CDR1 SGHDN, CDR2 FVKESK. The CDR3 has 16 amino acids. Trimming took 5 bases from V and 2 from J; bases not matched to a gene: 8. The CDR3: CASSLVSGSHTDTQYF. The CDR3 DNA sequence: TGTGCCAGCAGCTTGGTTAGCGGGAGTCACACAGATACGCAGTATTTT.

V gene TRBV5-1 combines with J gene TRBJ2-1; TRBD2 is a possible D gene (5 bases). The CDR3 spans 15 residues. The germline V gene encodes CDR1 SGHRS and CDR2 YFSETQ. V was shortened by 2 bases and J by 7 bases, with 16 bases between the two germline ends. CDR3 nucleotides: TGCGCCAGCAGCTTAGCGGCTACCATCGGGAATGAGCAGTTCTTC. Protein sequence: CASSLAATIGNEQFF.

This clone came up once. This chain uses TRBV5-6 with TRBJ2-3, with D possibly TRBD1 on 6 matching bases. Germline-derived CDR1 and CDR2 are SGHDT and YYEEEE. With 0 bases removed from V and 3 bases from J, the gap between germline ends came to 14 bases. The CDR3 has 16 residues. The CDR3 DNA is TGTGCCAGCAGCTTGGTTTCCGCAGGGGAAACAGATACGCAGTATTTT. Protein product: CASSLVSAGETDTQYF.

The chain employs TRBV6-5 and TRBJ1-2; tentatively, D is TRBD1 (5 bases). Trimming pared 1 base from V and 6 bases from J, leaving 12 bases between. The CDR3 consists of 14 residues. Looked up from germline, CDR1 is MNHEY and CDR2 is SVGAGI. The CDR3 bases are TGTGCCAGCAGTTACTATCAGGGTATGGATGGCTACACCTTC. This encodes CASSYYQGMDGYTF.

V is TRBV7-2 and J is TRBJ2-7; 7 bases match TRBD1. The CDR3 contains 14 residues. V gave up 4 bases and J gave up 2 bases; unmatched junction bases: 5. CDR1 and CDR2 from the germline V gene are SGHTA and FQGNSA. The CDR3 nucleotides read TGTGCCAGCAGCTCGAGAGGGGGCACCTACGAGCAGTACTTC. It yields the protein CASSSRGGTYEQYF.

The chain couples TRBV6-5 to TRBJ1-3, with 7 bases matching TRBD1. Trimming at V came to 6 bases and at J to 1 base, leaving 6 bases not matched to a gene. The length of the CDR3 is 15 residues. Germline V gene sequence: CDR1 MNHEY, CDR2 SVGAGI. The CDR3 sequence is CASSRTGDSGNTIYF. CDR3 bases: TGTGCCAGCAGCAGAACAGGGGATTCTGGAAACACCATATATTTT.

This chain connects TRBV19 to TRBJ1-5; a possible D gene is TRBD1 (5 bases). Per germline, CDR1 LNHDA and CDR2 SQIVND (reference sequence). This CDR3 is 13 amino acids long. Trimming shortened V by 4 bases and J by 7 bases, and 11 bases separated the two germline ends. CDR3 nucleotide sequence: TGTGCCAGTAGTAAAGGGGAAGGCCAGCCCCAGCATTTT. It translates to CASSKGEGQPQHF.

The V and J genes are TRBV27 and TRBJ2-5, with 9 bases that match TRBD1. This CDR3 contains 14 residues. The germline CDR1 and CDR2 sequences are MNHEY and SMNVEV (reference sequence). The junction had 5 bases not matched to a gene; V was cut back by 5 bases and J by 4 bases. CDR3 in DNA: TGTGCCAGCAGTGACAGGGGGATAAGAGAGACCCAGTACTTC. It codes for CASSDRGIRETQYF.

CDR3: CAWSLDRGLYGYTF. The DNA of the CDR3 is TGTGCCTGGAGCTTGGACAGGGGGCTTTATGGCTACACCTTC. The J gene is TRBJ1-2, the V gene TRBV30, with 11 bases identical to TRBD1. From germline, CDR1 is GTSNPN and CDR2 SVGIG (reference sequence). The V and J ends lost 3 bases and 5 bases, in that order; junction bases with no gene match: 5. This CDR3 is 14 amino acids long.

V usage is TRBV7-9 and J usage is TRBJ2-6; 7 bases are shared with TRBD2. Trimming removed 6 bases from V and 2 bases from J; junction bases left unmatched: 10. Germline V gene data show CDR1 as SEHNR and CDR2 as FQNEAQ (reference sequence). The CDR3 is made up of 17 amino acids. CDR3 sequence (DNA): TGTGCCAGCAGACGTCCCCCTGGGGGGGCTGGGGCCAACGTCCTGACTTTC. Encoded protein: CASRRPPGGAGANVLTF. The full variable domain, rest sourced from reference TRBV7-9 and TRBJ2-6, is DTGVSQNPRHKITKRGQNVTFRCDPISEHNRLYWYRQTLGQGPEFLTYFQNEAQLEKSRLLSDRFSAERPKGSFSTLEIQRTEQGDSAMYLCASRRPPGGAGANVLTFGAGSRLTVL.

This clone was picked up a small number of times. The V gene is TRBV7-9, the J gene TRBJ1-5; no clear D gene. V was pared by 1 base and J by 0 bases, with 7 bases between. The germline CDR1 and CDR2 sequences are SEHNR and FQNEAQ (reference sequence). The CDR3 loop spans 15 amino acids. This CDR3 is CASSLGGSSNQPQHF. CDR3 coding DNA: TGTGCCAGCAGCTTAGGAGGCAGTAGCAATCAGCCCCAGCATTTT.

The V and J genes are TRBV7-9 and TRBJ2-5; D may be TRBD1 (5 bases). V dropped 3 bases and J dropped 1 base, with 9 bases sitting between them. This CDR3 region has 14 residues. The germline CDR1 and CDR2 sequences are SEHNR and FQNEAQ (reference sequence). The CDR3 reads CASSLAGIQETQYF. CDR3 bases: TGTGCCAGCAGCTTGGCAGGGATCCAAGAGACCCAGTACTTC.

The chain couples TRBV30 to TRBJ1-2; 10 bases align to TRBD1. This CDR3 has 13 amino acids. Germline trimming cut 4 bases from V and 8 bases from J; bases unmatched to any gene: 7. The germline CDR1 and CDR2 sequences are GTSNPN and SVGIG (reference sequence). The CDR3 DNA sequence: TGTGCCTGGAACGACAGGGGGCTTAAAGGCTACACCTTC. The encoded protein is CAWNDRGLKGYTF.

V usage is TRBV9 and J usage is TRBJ2-5; TRBD1 is a possible D gene (6 bases). Germline values: CDR1 SGDLS, CDR2 YYNGEE. V gave up 3 bases and J gave up 1 base, with 10 bases separating them. The CDR3 has 14 amino acids. For the CDR3, the DNA is TGTGCCAGCAGCGCGTGGACAGCCCAAGAGACCCAGTACTTC. It codes for CASSAWTAQETQYF. The full variable domain, completed using reference TRBV9 and TRBJ2-5, is DSGVTQTPKHLITATGQRVTLRCSPRSGDLSVYWYQQSLDQGLQFLIQYYNGEERAKGNILERFSAQQFPDLHSELNLSSLELGDSALYFCASSAWTAQETQYFGPGTRLLVL.

This clone was counted once. The chain has TRBV5-6 and TRBJ2-1; 8 bases agree with TRBD2. Losses at the gene ends were 6 bases for V and 5 bases for J; bases not matched to a gene: 10. Per germline, CDR1 SGHDT and CDR2 YYEEEE. The CDR3 loop spans 15 amino acids. As DNA, the CDR3 is TGTGCCAGCATCTTTCGGGAGGGCCTGGACAATGAGCAGTTCTTC. Amino acids: CASIFREGLDNEQFF.

J is TRBJ2-2 and V is TRBV7-2; TRBD2 matches 15 bases. In germline, CDR1 is SGHTA, CDR2 FQGNSA. Trimming took 11 bases from V and 8 from J; bases not matched to a gene: 9. This CDR3 is built from 15 residues. Written as DNA, the CDR3 is TGTGCCGGCTCCGGACTAGCGGGAGGGGCTGGGGAGCTGTTTTTT. Its translation: CAGSGLAGGAGELFF.

This chain uses TRBV11-2 with TRBJ1-1; tentative D call: TRBD1 (5 bases). V lost 1 base and J 0 bases, leaving 9 bases between the germline ends. The CDR3 totals 15 residues. Germline CDR1 and CDR2: SGHAT and FQNNGV. The DNA for the CDR3 is TGTGCCAGCAGCTTAGGACAGCTCCTGAACACTGAAGCTTTCTTT. Its protein product is CASSLGQLLNTEAFF.

This clone was recorded once. This sequence joins TRBV28 and TRBJ1-3; D uncertain. Germline V gives CDR1 MDHEN, CDR2 SYDVKM. CDR3 size: 15 residues. Trimming took off 3 bases at V and 0 bases at J, with 9 bases between the two ends. CDR3 DNA sequence: TGTGCCAGCAGTTTCAGGCTGCTCTCTGGAAACACCATATATTTT. Translation gives CASSFRLLSGNTIYF. Full variable domain (outside the CDR3, taken from reference TRBV28 and TRBJ1-3): DVKVTQSSRYLVKRTGEKVFLECVQDMDHENMFWYRQDPGLGLRLIYFSYDVKMKEKGDIPEGYSVSREKKERFSLILESASTNQTSMYLCASSFRLLSGNTIYFGEGSWLTVV.